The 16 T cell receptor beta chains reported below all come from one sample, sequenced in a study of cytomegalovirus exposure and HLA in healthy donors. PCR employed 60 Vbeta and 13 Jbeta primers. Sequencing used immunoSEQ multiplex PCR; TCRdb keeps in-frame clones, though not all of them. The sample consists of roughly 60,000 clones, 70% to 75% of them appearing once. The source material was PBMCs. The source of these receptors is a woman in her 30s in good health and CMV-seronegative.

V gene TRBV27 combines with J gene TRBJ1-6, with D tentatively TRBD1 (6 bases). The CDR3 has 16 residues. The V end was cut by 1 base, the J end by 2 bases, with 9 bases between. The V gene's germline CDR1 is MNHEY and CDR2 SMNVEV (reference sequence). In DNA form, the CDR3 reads TGTGCCAGCAGTTTATTGACAGGCCCCTATAATTCACCCCTCCACTTT. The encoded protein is CASSLLTGPYNSPLHF.

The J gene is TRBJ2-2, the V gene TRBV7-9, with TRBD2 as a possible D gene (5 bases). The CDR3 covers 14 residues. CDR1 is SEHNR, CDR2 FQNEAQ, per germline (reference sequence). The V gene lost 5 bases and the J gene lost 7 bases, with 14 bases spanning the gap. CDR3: CASSPKGSFGELFF. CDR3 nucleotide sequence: TGTGCCAGCAGCCCCAAAGGGAGTTTCGGGGAGCTGTTTTTT.

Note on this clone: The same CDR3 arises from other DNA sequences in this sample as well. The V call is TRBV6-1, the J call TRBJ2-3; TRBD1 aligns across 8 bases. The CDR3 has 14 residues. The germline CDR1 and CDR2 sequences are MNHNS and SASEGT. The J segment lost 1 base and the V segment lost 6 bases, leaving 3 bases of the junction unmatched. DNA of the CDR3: TGTGCCAGCAGGAGGGGACAGGGCACAGATACGCAGTATTTT. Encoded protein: CASRRGQGTDTQYF.

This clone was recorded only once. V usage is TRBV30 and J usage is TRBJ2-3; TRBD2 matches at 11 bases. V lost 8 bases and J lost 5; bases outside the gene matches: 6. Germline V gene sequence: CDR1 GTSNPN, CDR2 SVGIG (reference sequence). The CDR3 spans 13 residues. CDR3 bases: TGTGCCCATAGCGGGAGGGGTGTAGATACGCAGTATTTT. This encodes CAHSGRGVDTQYF.

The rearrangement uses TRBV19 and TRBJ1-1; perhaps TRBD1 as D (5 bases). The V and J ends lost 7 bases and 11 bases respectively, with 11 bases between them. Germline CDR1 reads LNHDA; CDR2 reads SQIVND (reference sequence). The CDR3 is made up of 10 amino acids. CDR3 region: CASKGLGAFF. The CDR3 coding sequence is TGTGCCAGTAAGGGACTAGGGGCTTTCTTT.

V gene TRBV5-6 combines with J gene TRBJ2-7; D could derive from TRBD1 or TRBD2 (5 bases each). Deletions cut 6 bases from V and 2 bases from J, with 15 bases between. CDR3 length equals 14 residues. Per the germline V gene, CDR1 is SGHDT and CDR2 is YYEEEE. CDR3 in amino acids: CASTRGLGAYEQYV. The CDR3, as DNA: TGTGCCAGCACCCGGGGCCTGGGGGCCTACGAGCAGTACGTC.

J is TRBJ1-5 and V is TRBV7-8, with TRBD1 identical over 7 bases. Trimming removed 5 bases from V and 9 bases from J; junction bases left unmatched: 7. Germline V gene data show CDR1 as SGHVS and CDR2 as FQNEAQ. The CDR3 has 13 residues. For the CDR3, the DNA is TGTGCCAGCAGCGTAGACAGGGAGAGGCCCCAGCATTTT. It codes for CASSVDRERPQHF.

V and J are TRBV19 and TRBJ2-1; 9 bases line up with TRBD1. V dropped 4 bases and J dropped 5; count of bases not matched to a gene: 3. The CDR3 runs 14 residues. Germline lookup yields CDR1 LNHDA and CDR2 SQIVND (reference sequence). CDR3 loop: CASSTRTGDNEQFF. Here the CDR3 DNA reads TGTGCCAGTAGTACTAGGACAGGGGACAATGAGCAGTTCTTC.

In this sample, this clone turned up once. Here the CDR3 DNA reads TGTGCCAGCAGTGCCGATGGCTACACCTTC. This gives the protein CASSADGYTF. The V gene is TRBV25-1, the J gene TRBJ1-2; no firm D call. Trimming pared 4 bases from V and 6 bases from J, leaving 3 bases between. CDR1 is MGHDK and CDR2 is SYGVNS in the germline V gene. CDR3 length: 10 residues.

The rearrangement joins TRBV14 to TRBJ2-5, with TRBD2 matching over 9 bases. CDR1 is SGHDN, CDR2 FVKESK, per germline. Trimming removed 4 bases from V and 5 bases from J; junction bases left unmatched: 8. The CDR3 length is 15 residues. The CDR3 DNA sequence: TGTGCCAGCAGCCTCGTAGCGGGAGTGGCGGAGACCCAGTACTTC. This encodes CASSLVAGVAETQYF.

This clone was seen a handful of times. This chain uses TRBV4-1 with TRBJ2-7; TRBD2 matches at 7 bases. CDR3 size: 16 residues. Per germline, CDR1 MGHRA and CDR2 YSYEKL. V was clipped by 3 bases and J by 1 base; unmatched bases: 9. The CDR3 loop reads CASSQAGAGPSYEQYF. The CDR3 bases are TGCGCCAGCAGCCAGGCGGGAGCGGGACCTTCCTACGAGCAGTACTTC.

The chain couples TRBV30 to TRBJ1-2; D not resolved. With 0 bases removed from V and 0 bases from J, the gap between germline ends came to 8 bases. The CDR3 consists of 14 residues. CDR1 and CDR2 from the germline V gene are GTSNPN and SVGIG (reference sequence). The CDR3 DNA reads TGTGCCTGGAGTGTACCGGTGGCTAACTATGGCTACACCTTC. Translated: CAWSVPVANYGYTF.

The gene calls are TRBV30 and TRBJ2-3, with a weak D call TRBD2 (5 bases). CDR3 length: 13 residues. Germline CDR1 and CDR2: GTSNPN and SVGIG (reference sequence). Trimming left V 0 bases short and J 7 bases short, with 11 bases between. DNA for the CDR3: TGTGCCTGGAGTGTAGAGGGCGGGCATACGCAGTATTTT. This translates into CAWSVEGGHTQYF.

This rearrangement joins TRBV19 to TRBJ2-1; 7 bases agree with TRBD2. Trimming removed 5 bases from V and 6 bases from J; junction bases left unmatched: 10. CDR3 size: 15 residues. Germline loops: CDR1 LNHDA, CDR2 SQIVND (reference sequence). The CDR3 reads CASSETSVRINEQFF. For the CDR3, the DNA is TGTGCCAGTAGTGAAACTAGCGTTAGAATCAATGAGCAGTTCTTC.

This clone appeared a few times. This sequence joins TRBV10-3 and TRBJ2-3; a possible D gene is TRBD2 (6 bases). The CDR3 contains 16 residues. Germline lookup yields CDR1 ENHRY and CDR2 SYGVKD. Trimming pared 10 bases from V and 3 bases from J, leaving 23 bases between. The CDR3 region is CASHSSSDRSTDTQYF. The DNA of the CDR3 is TGTGCCAGCCACTCCTCTAGCGACCGTTCGACAGATACGCAGTATTTT.

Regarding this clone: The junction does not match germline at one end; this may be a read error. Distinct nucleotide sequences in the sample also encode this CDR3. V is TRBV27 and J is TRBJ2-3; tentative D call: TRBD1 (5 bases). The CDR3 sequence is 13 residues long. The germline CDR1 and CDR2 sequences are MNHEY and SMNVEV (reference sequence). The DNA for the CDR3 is TGTGCTAGCAGAGCTAGGGGCCCAGATACGCAGTATTTT. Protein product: CASRARGPDTQYF.